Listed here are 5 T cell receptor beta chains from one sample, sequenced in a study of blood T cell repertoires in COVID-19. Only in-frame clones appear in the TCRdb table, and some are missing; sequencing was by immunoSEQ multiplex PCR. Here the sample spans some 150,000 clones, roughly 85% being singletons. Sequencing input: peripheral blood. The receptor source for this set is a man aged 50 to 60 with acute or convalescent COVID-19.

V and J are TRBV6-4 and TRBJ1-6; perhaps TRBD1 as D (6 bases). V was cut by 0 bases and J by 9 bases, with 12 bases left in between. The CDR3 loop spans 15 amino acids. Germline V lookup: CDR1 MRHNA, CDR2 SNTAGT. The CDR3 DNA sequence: TGTGCCAGCAGTGACTCGAAAGGGGGACGTTCACCCCTCCACTTT. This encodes CASSDSKGGRSPLHF.

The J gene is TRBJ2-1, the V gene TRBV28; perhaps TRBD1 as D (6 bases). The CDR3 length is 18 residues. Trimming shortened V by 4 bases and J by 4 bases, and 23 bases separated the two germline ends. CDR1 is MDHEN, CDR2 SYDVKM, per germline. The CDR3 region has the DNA TGTGCCAGCAGTTCTATATTACCCACAGGGTACGGGTACAATGAGCAGTTCTTC. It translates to CASSSILPTGYGYNEQFF.

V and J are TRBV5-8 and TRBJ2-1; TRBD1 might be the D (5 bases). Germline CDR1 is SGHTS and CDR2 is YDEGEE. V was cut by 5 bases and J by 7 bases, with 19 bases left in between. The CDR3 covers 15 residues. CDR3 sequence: CASRVRLRKGNEQFF. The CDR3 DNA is TGTGCCAGCAGGGTGCGACTTAGGAAGGGGAATGAGCAGTTCTTC.

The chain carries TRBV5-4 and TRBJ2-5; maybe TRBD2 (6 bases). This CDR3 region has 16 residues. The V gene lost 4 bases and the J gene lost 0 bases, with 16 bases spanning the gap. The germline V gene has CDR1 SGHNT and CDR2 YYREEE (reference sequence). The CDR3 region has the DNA TGTGCCAGCAGCACGGGGTTACTAGCAAACCAAGAGACCCAGTACTTC. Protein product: CASSTGLLANQETQYF.

This chain's CDR3 is CASGDQPQHF. CDR3 nucleotides: TGTGCCAGCGGAGATCAGCCCCAGCATTTT. V is TRBV6-5 and J is TRBJ1-5, with unresolved D. Germline assignment: CDR1 MNHEY and CDR2 SVGAGI. The CDR3 covers 10 residues. V shed 8 bases and J shed 5 bases, with 4 bases lying between them.